This T cell receptor beta chain was identified in a study of neurological immune-mediated disorders. Indicated time point: longitudinal time-point 1 (baseline). Synthesis of cDNA used 5'RACE (with 10-nucleotide random UMIs). TCRdb redid the calling of the 5' RACE reads with MiXCR, one entry per CDR3 protein. This sample has tens of thousands of distinct CDR3 sequences, with roughly 10% found just once. Germline CDR1 is SQVTM and CDR2 is ANQGSEA. The CDR3 length is 12 residues. Trimming removed 3 bases from V and 6 bases from J, with 9 bases in between. The chain recombines TRBV29-1 with TRBJ2-1; D gene uncertain. The sequenced material came from PBMCs. This clonotype was sampled from a man between 25 and 39 years old in good health. The CDR3 nucleotides are TGCAGCGTTGACGGAGTAAGCAATGAGCAGTTCTTC. Protein sequence: CSVDGVSNEQFF.